These T cell receptor beta chains were read from a single sample in a study of cytomegalovirus exposure and HLA in healthy donors. The table came from immunoSEQ multiplex PCR; TCRdb's copy has only in-frame clones and leaves some out. The data show 150,000 to 200,000 clones, roughly 80% seen once. The sequenced sample consisted of PBMCs. The receptor source for this set is a man aged 50-59 years in good health and CMV-seropositive. Both conserved end residues are part of each CDR3. D genes are given only for firm matches. Only some rows state a clone size, as once, few, many or a class for expanded clones.

CDR3 length,D gene,clone size,V gene,J gene,CDR3 protein,CDR3 DNA
14,-,-,TRBV7-2,TRBJ1-1,CASRYSQGPAEAFF,TGTGCCAGCAGGTACAGTCAGGGTCCGGCTGAAGCTTTCTTT
14,TRBD1,few,TRBV5-4,TRBJ1-4,CATSSDRGNEKLFF,TGTGCCACCTCCTCAGACAGGGGAAATGAAAAACTGTTTTTT
15,-,-,TRBV2,TRBJ1-6,CASRAMSSYNSPLHF,TGTGCCAGCAGAGCCATGAGCTCCTATAATTCACCCCTCCACTTT
17,-,-,TRBV4-3,TRBJ2-2,CASSQEAASASPGELFF,TGCGCCAGCAGCCAAGAGGCGGCTAGCGCATCGCCCGGGGAGCTGTTTTTT
16,TRBD2,-,TRBV7-9,TRBJ2-7,CASSSSGTSDMHERYF,TGTGCCAGCAGCTCCTCCGGGACTAGCGATATGCACGAGCGGTACTTC
14,-,-,TRBV10-3,TRBJ1-2,CAISESRENYGYTF,TGTGCCATCAGTGAGTCTCGGGAGAACTATGGCTACACCTTC
22,TRBD1,-,TRBV27,TRBJ1-5,CASSLKPSIGTGAGYSNQPQHF,TGTGCCAGCAGTTTAAAGCCCAGTATCGGGACAGGGGCGGGATATAGCAATCAGCCCCAGCATTTT
13,-,-,TRBV2,TRBJ2-2,CASSEQGIGELFF,TGTGCCAGCAGTGAACAGGGTATCGGGGAGCTGTTTTTT
15,TRBD1,once,TRBV5-1,TRBJ1-4,CASRFNRGGNEKLFF,TGCGCCAGCAGATTCAACAGGGGGGGGAATGAAAAACTGTTTTTT
16,TRBD1,-,TRBV11-2,TRBJ2-5,CASSSHVEQQGETQYF,TGTGCCAGCAGCTCCCACGTCGAACAACAGGGGGAGACCCAGTACTTC
15,TRBD1,-,TRBV14,TRBJ2-7,CASSPRQGSSYEQYF,TGTGCCAGCAGCCCCCGACAGGGGAGCTCCTACGAGCAGTACTTC
18,TRBD1,few,TRBV7-3,TRBJ2-5,CASSLTGTTTGEKETQYF,TGTGCCAGCAGCTTAACGGGAACGACTACAGGGGAGAAAGAGACCCAGTACTTC
15,TRBD1,-,TRBV7-9,TRBJ2-5,CASSLVQGAEETQYF,TGTGCCAGCAGCTTAGTCCAGGGGGCGGAAGAGACCCAGTACTTC
14,-,-,TRBV5-4,TRBJ1-2,CASSLENRFYGYTF,TGTGCCAGCAGCTTAGAGAACAGGTTCTATGGCTACACCTTC
16,TRBD1,few,TRBV6-5,TRBJ1-2,CASSYFPQGGENGYTF,TGTGCCAGCAGTTACTTCCCACAGGGGGGAGAGAATGGCTACACCTTC
16,-,-,TRBV4-3,TRBJ1-2,CASSQEVRGKNYGYTF,TGCGCCAGCAGCCAAGAAGTGAGGGGGAAGAACTATGGCTACACCTTC
15,TRBD1,-,TRBV6-5,TRBJ2-5,CASSYSRTGGETQYF,TGTGCCAGCAGTTACTCGCGGACAGGTGGGGAGACCCAGTACTTC
14,TRBD1,-,TRBV2,TRBJ1-2,CADLQGAREYGYTF,TGTGCCGACCTACAGGGGGCGCGGGAGTATGGCTACACCTTC
17,-,-,TRBV9,TRBJ2-2,CASSVAPSPNRFGELFF,TGTGCCAGCAGCGTAGCCCCTAGCCCAAACAGATTCGGGGAGCTGTTTTTT
11,-,-,TRBV30,TRBJ1-1,CAWRTGTISFF,TGTGCCTGGAGGACCGGGACAATTTCTTTCTTT
13,TRBD1,-,TRBV10-3,TRBJ1-2,CATRTGGDNGYTF,TGTGCCACCAGGACAGGAGGCGACAATGGCTACACCTTC
13,TRBD2,once,TRBV7-3,TRBJ2-5,CASSLAGGGTQYF,TGTGCCAGCAGCTTAGCGGGGGGTGGGACCCAGTACTTC
15,TRBD2,once,TRBV19,TRBJ2-5,CASSILAGGQETQYF,TGTGCCAGTAGTATACTAGCGGGGGGCCAAGAGACCCAGTACTTC
14,-,few,TRBV28,TRBJ1-6,CASSLPGENSPLHF,TGTGCCAGCAGTTTACCAGGGGAGAATTCACCCCTCCACTTT
14,-,-,TRBV15,TRBJ1-1,CATAARELNTEAFF,TGTGCCACCGCGGCGCGGGAACTGAACACTGAAGCTTTCTTT
14,-,many,TRBV10-3,TRBJ1-3,CATSQGSSGNTIYF,TGTGCCACCTCACAGGGTTCCTCTGGAAACACCATATATTTT
14,TRBD1,once,TRBV12-5,TRBJ1-4,CASGPGTENEKLFF,TGTGCTAGTGGACCCGGGACAGAGAATGAAAAACTGTTTTTT
16,-,-,TRBV4-3,TRBJ1-6,CASSQDRQGRGSPLHF,TGCGCCAGCAGCCAAGATCGCCAGGGAAGGGGTTCACCCCTCCACTTT
15,TRBD1,-,TRBV5-1,TRBJ2-2,CASSPGQAGGGELFF,TGCGCCAGCAGCCCGGGACAGGCGGGCGGCGGGGAGCTGTTTTTT
15,TRBD1,few,TRBV25-1,TRBJ1-1,CASSPRGRMNTEAFF,TGTGCCAGCAGTCCCAGGGGGCGCATGAACACTGAAGCTTTCTTT